The rows below give T cell receptor beta chains drawn from one sample of a study of T cell repertoires in aging, cancer and after chemotherapy. TCRdb used MiXCR to reprocess the multiplex PCR reads, holding one entry per CDR3 protein. The table has some 8,100 distinct CDR3 sequences, approximately 40% seen once; the top ten hold approximately 4.7%. The source material was blood. The receptors were gathered from a human donor in good health. Both conserved end residues are part of each CDR3. A D gene is named only where the DNA matches it firmly. Clone size, where shown, is once, few, many, or a class for clones that have expanded.

d_call | clone_size | j_call | v_call | cdr3_nt | cdr3_aa
TRBD1 | few | TRBJ1-1 | TRBV6-5 | TGTGCCAGCAGCTATTGGACAGGGGCTGAAGCTTTCTTT | CASSYWTGAEAFF
- | few | TRBJ1-1 | TRBV19 | TGTGCCAGTAGTATTCGGGGTATTTCTAATCAGAACACTGAAGCTTTCTTT | CASSIRGISNQNTEAFF
- | - | TRBJ1-5 | TRBV6-2/TRBV6-3 | TGTGCCAGCAGTTCCCAACAGAGCAATCAGCCCCAGCATTTT | CASSSQQSNQPQHF
- | - | TRBJ2-3 | TRBV6-6 | TGTGCCAGCAGTTATATTAGAAACACAGATACGCAGTATTTT | CASSYIRNTDTQYF
- | - | TRBJ2-1 | TRBV6-2/TRBV6-3 | TGTGCCAGCAGTTATCGACCCTACAATGAGCAGTTCTTC | CASSYRPYNEQFF
TRBD2 | - | TRBJ2-7 | TRBV6-2/TRBV6-3 | TGTGCCAGCAGTAACAGCGGGAGGGCCGACGAGCAGTACTTC | CASSNSGRADEQYF
- | - | TRBJ1-1 | TRBV11-1 | TGTGCCAGCAGAGGACCGGGACGGATCATGAACACTGAAGCTTTCTTT | CASRGPGRIMNTEAFF
- | few | TRBJ1-3 | TRBV7-9 | TGTGCCAGCAGCTTATTGGCAGGGGCGGGAAACACCATATATTTT | CASSLLAGAGNTIYF
TRBD2 | - | TRBJ2-3 | TRBV6-2/TRBV6-3 | TGTGCCAGCAGTTTATTGCCAGCGGGAGTCAAAGATACGCAGTATTTT | CASSLLPAGVKDTQYF
- | - | TRBJ2-7 | TRBV6-5 | TGTGCCAGCAGGGCAGGGGCGGACTACGAGCAGTACTTC | CASRAGADYEQYF
- | - | TRBJ2-3 | TRBV27 | TGTGCCAGCAGTCACCGGGAAGACACAGATACGCAGTATTTT | CASSHREDTDTQYF
- | - | TRBJ2-2 | TRBV12-3/TRBV12-4 | TGTGCCAGCAGTTTCCGGGGTTTCACCGGGGAGCTGTTTTTT | CASSFRGFTGELFF
TRBD2 | - | TRBJ2-2 | TRBV20-1 | TGCAGTGCTAATTCCGGGACTAGGGCCGGGGAGCTGTTTTTT | CSANSGTRAGELFF
TRBD1 | - | TRBJ2-7 | TRBV12-3/TRBV12-4 | TGTGCCAGCAAACAGGGGGGCGAGCAGTACTTC | CASKQGGEQYF
TRBD1 | medium-sized | TRBJ1-1 | TRBV29-1 | TGCAGCGTCGCTCAGGGGGCGAACACTGAAGCTTTCTTT | CSVAQGANTEAFF
TRBD2 | - | TRBJ2-3 | TRBV6-4 | TGTGCCAGCAGTGTGACTAGCGGGGGGGCCACAGATACGCAGTATTTT | CASSVTSGGATDTQYF
TRBD2 | few | TRBJ2-1 | TRBV6-5 | TGTGCCAGCCGAGATATAGCGGGAGTAGCCAATGAGCAGTTCTTC | CASRDIAGVANEQFF
- | few | TRBJ1-4 | TRBV19 | TGTGCCAGTGACCGAGGGGCAACTAATGAAAAACTGTTTTTT | CASDRGATNEKLFF
TRBD2 | - | TRBJ2-1 | TRBV7-9 | TGTGCCAGCAGTCAAGCTAGCGGGAGGAATGAGCAGTTCTTC | CASSQASGRNEQFF
- | - | TRBJ2-5 | TRBV18 | TGTGCCAGCTCACCCGGGCTGGAGGTTCAAGAGACCCAGTACTTC | CASSPGLEVQETQYF
TRBD1 | few | TRBJ1-2 | TRBV29-1 | TGCAGCGTTGTTAAGACAGGGGATATGGGTGGCTACACCTTC | CSVVKTGDMGGYTF
TRBD1 | - | TRBJ2-1 | TRBV29-1 | TGCAGCGTTTCAGGGGGTACCTCCTACAATGAGCAGTTCTTC | CSVSGGTSYNEQFF
- | few | TRBJ1-5 | TRBV19 | TGTGCCAGTAGTTCCCCGAAACCGGGCAATCAGCCCCAGCATTTT | CASSSPKPGNQPQHF
- | - | TRBJ1-1 | TRBV19 | TGTGCCAGTAGTGTACGTCCGAACACTGAAGCTTTCTTT | CASSVRPNTEAFF
TRBD2 | few | TRBJ2-5 | TRBV12-3/TRBV12-4 | TGTGCCAGCAGACGGACCGGGACTAGCGGGAGGGTTCTCTTC | CASRRTGTSGRVLF
TRBD1 | - | TRBJ1-4 | TRBV18 | TGTGCCAGCTCCTCCGGGACAGGGAGTGAAAAACTGTTTTTT | CASSSGTGSEKLFF
- | - | TRBJ2-7 | TRBV27 | TGTGCCAGCAGTCGCCGCCAGGACACTAAATTCTACGAGCAGTACTTC | CASSRRQDTKFYEQYF
TRBD2 | - | TRBJ2-4 | TRBV10-3 | TGTGCCATCAGTGAGTCGAGGCCAGCGGGGGGCTTCAAAAACATTCAGTACTTC | CAISESRPAGGFKNIQYF
TRBD1 | medium-sized | TRBJ2-7 | TRBV29-1 | TGCAGCGTTGAAGTGGGTCGGACAGGGGGCGCCGAGCAGTACTTC | CSVEVGRTGGAEQYF
- | few | TRBJ2-5 | TRBV6-5 | TGTGCCAGCAGTCCCTCAGGGAATCAAGAGACCCAGTACTTC | CASSPSGNQETQYF
- | few | TRBJ2-7 | TRBV5-5 | TGTGCCAGCAGCATCCAGGGTCGTGAGCAGTACTTC | CASSIQGREQYF
- | few | TRBJ1-2 | TRBV5-1 | TGCGCCAGCAAGCATGGAACAGCTAACTATGGCTACACCTTC | CASKHGTANYGYTF
- | few | TRBJ1-6 | TRBV5-5 | TGTGCCAGCAGCTTGCGCAGGGAGGACTATAATTCACCCCTCCACTTT | CASSLRREDYNSPLHF
TRBD1 | - | TRBJ2-5 | TRBV18 | TGTGCCAGCTCACCAAGGACAGGGTTTGAGGAGACCCAGTACTTC | CASSPRTGFEETQYF
- | - | TRBJ2-7 | TRBV12-3/TRBV12-4 | TGTGCCAGCAGTCCTGCGAGGTATGTCTACGAGCAGTACTTC | CASSPARYVYEQYF
- | - | TRBJ1-5 | TRBV27 | TGTGCCAGCAGTCTATCTCGGGGCTCGAATCAGCCCCAGCATTTT | CASSLSRGSNQPQHF
- | medium-sized | TRBJ2-2 | TRBV19 | TGTGCCAGTAGTATTGCTGGGGTAATACCCACCGGGGAGCTGTTTTTT | CASSIAGVIPTGELFF
- | large | TRBJ2-5 | TRBV29-1 | TGCAGCGTTGAGCGCGCAGAAGAGACCCAGTACTTC | CSVERAEETQYF
- | few | TRBJ1-2 | TRBV6-1 | TGTGCCAGCAGTGAAGGGTTAGGGGGATCCTATGGCTACACCTTC | CASSEGLGGSYGYTF
- | few | TRBJ2-5 | TRBV27 | TGTGCCAGCAGTCCCCTCGGGGCGGTGCAAGAGACCCAGTACTTC | CASSPLGAVQETQYF
- | - | TRBJ2-1 | TRBV5-4 | TGTGCCACCTCACTTCGGGACGTGCGCTACAATGAGCAGTTCTTC | CATSLRDVRYNEQFF
- | - | TRBJ2-5 | TRBV5-1 | TGCGCCAGCAGCTTGGAAGGGGGGCGGCAAGAGACCCAGTACTTC | CASSLEGGRQETQYF
- | - | TRBJ2-7 | TRBV19 | TGTGCCAATGGGGGGCAGGTGGATCTCTACGAGCAGTACTTC | CANGGQVDLYEQYF
TRBD2 | large | TRBJ2-1 | TRBV29-1 | TGCAGCGTTTACGTTGCTAGCGGGATAGAGCAGTTCTTC | CSVYVASGIEQFF
- | - | TRBJ2-3 | TRBV10-3 | TGTGCCACCGGGGACAAGGGGGGTACAGATACGCAGTATTTT | CATGDKGGTDTQYF
TRBD1 | few | TRBJ1-1 | TRBV6-5 | TGTGCCAGCAGTTACCTCACAGGGGGTTGGCACACTGAAGCTTTCTTT | CASSYLTGGWHTEAFF